The 14 T cell receptor beta chains below all came from one sample that was sequenced in a study of shared clonotypes between healthy human individuals. This table comes from immunoSEQ multiplex PCR, and its TCRdb copy is limited to in-frame clones, with some not included. The data show about 560,000 clones, around 78% seen once. Sequencing was performed on PBMCs. The receptors come from a woman aged 40-49 years in good health. Some clones in this sample may be carry-over from other donors' samples.

This clone was picked up one time. A much larger clone sits a single nucleotide away, making a read error possible. The V call is TRBV9, the J call TRBJ2-7; TRBD1 might be the D (6 bases). CDR1 and CDR2 from the germline V gene are SGDLS and YYNGEE. There are 12 residues in the CDR3. CDR3 residues: CANSPGAGEQYF. DNA of the CDR3: TGTGCCAACAGCCCAGGGGCCGGTGAGCAGTACTTC.

V and J are TRBV5-1 and TRBJ2-7; 13 bases fit TRBD2. Germline loops: CDR1 SGHRS, CDR2 YFSETQ. The J segment lost 7 bases and the V segment lost 0 bases, leaving 4 bases of the junction unmatched. The CDR3 runs to 15 residues. CDR3 coding DNA: TGCGCCAGCAGCTTGGCGTCGGGACTAGCGGGAGAGCAGTACTTC. This sequence encodes CASSLASGLAGEQYF.

The J gene is TRBJ2-1, the V gene TRBV7-2; tentative D call: TRBD2 (5 bases). The CDR3 spans 15 residues. Germline V gives CDR1 SGHTA, CDR2 FQGNSA. Trimming took 1 base from V and 12 from J, leaving 19 bases between them. The CDR3 DNA follows: TGTGCCAGCAGCTTAGGCGGTGGGAGACGAGGGCGGCAGTTCTTC. It yields the protein CASSLGGGRRGRQFF. The whole variable domain, remainder taken from reference TRBV7-2 and TRBJ2-1, is GAGVSQSPSNKVTEKGKDVELRCDPISGHTALYWYRQSLGQGLEFLIYFQGNSAPDKSGLPSDRFSAERTGGSVSTLTIQRTQQEDSAVYLCASSLGGGRRGRQFFGPGTRLTVL.

This chain uses TRBV7-9 with TRBJ2-2; 14 nucleotides agree with TRBD2. The germline V gene encodes CDR1 SEHNR and CDR2 FQNEAQ (reference sequence). J lost 1 base, V lost 4 bases, and 5 bases had no gene match. CDR3 length: 18 amino acids. CDR3 sequence reads: CASSSRTSGRRNTGELFF. CDR3 coding DNA: TGTGCCAGCAGCTCCCGGACTAGCGGGAGGAGGAACACCGGGGAGCTGTTTTTT.

In the case of this clone: Other nucleotide sequences in the sample specify the same CDR3. The chain is built from TRBV5-1 and TRBJ2-1; 7 bases fit TRBD1. The CDR3 runs 14 residues. The V segment lost 0 bases and the J segment 3 bases; nucleotides outside the gene matches: 0. The germline V gene encodes CDR1 SGHRS and CDR2 YFSETQ. The CDR3 DNA sequence: TGCGCCAGCAGCTTGGGACAGGGCTACAATGAGCAGTTCTTC. Residues: CASSLGQGYNEQFF.

The genes are TRBV7-9 and TRBJ2-7, with a possible D match to TRBD1 (6 bases). V lost 5 bases and J 1 base, leaving 12 bases between the germline ends. This CDR3 is built from 14 residues. Germline V CDR1 and CDR2: SEHNR, FQNEAQ (reference sequence). The CDR3 spells CASSPLDRSYEQYF. The DNA of the CDR3 is TGTGCCAGCAGCCCCCTCGACAGGTCCTACGAGCAGTACTTC.

The chain links TRBV19 to TRBJ2-1, with 11 bases fitting TRBD2. V was pared by 6 bases and J by 9 bases, with 10 bases of the junction left unmatched. This CDR3 has 15 residues. The germline V gene has CDR1 LNHDA and CDR2 SQIVND (reference sequence). The CDR3 nucleotides are TGTGCCAGTAGAAAGGCTAGCGGGAGGAATGGTGAGCAGTTCTTC. Amino acid sequence: CASRKASGRNGEQFF.

The J gene is TRBJ1-5, the V gene TRBV5-4; D is perhaps TRBD1 (5 bases). With 5 bases removed from V and 4 bases from J, the gap between germline ends came to 13 bases. The CDR3 consists of 14 residues. CDR1 and CDR2 (germline): SGHNT, YYREEE (reference sequence). CDR3 coding DNA: TGTGCCAGCAGTCTTGGGGGAGTAAATCAGCCCCAGCATTTT. This codes for CASSLGGVNQPQHF. Drawing the rest from reference TRBV5-4 and TRBJ1-5, the complete variable domain is ETGVTQSPTHLIKTRGQQVTLRCSSQSGHNTVSWYQQALGQGPQFIFQYYREEENGRGNFPPRFSGLQFPNYSSELNVNALELDDSALYLCASSLGGVNQPQHFGDGTRLSIL.

The rearrangement uses TRBV5-8 and TRBJ1-2; D ambiguous. The germline CDR1 and CDR2 sequences are SGHTS and YDEGEE. The CDR3 is made up of 13 amino acids. V lost 2 bases and J lost 3, with 8 bases in between. The CDR3 DNA reads TGTGCCAGCAGCTTAGGGCAGCACTATGGCTACACCTTC. Residues: CASSLGQHYGYTF. Together with reference TRBV5-8 and TRBJ1-2, the CDR3 gives the full variable domain: EAGVTQSPTHLIKTRGQQATLRCSPISGHTSVYWYQQALGLGLQFLLWYDEGEERNRGNFPPRFSGRQFPNYSSELNVNALELEDSALYLCASSLGQHYGYTFGSGTRLTVV.

The rearrangement joins TRBV10-3 to TRBJ1-1; weak D call: TRBD1 (5 bases). Between the trimmed V and J ends, which lost 6 bases and 5 bases, there was a span of 16 bases. The CDR3 runs 14 residues. Germline assignment: CDR1 ENHRY and CDR2 SYGVKD. The CDR3 loop reads CAISRDGEGTEAFF. The CDR3 DNA follows: TGTGCCATCAGCCGGGACGGCGAGGGGACTGAAGCTTTCTTT.

V usage is TRBV27 and J usage is TRBJ2-2; D gene uncertain. The germline V gene encodes CDR1 MNHEY and CDR2 SMNVEV (reference sequence). The germline V and J ends were trimmed by 0 bases and 5 bases, with 10 bases remaining between them. The CDR3 totals 15 residues. This chain's CDR3 is CASSLSPPRTGELFF. As DNA, the CDR3 is TGTGCCAGCAGTTTATCTCCTCCGCGGACCGGGGAGCTGTTTTTT.

This chain links TRBV6-1 with TRBJ1-2, with 8 bases fitting TRBD1. The CDR3 covers 15 residues. Unmatched junction bases numbered 8, after V lost 4 bases and J lost 4 bases. Germline CDR1 MNHNS, CDR2 SASEGT. CDR3 DNA: TGTGCCAGCAGTGGGGGAACAGGGGGTGGCTATGGCTACACCTTC. Its translation: CASSGGTGGGYGYTF.

As to this clone: This likely came from a read error, as a far larger clone is one base away. The chain has TRBV5-4 and TRBJ1-5; no firm D call. Germline V lookup: CDR1 SGHNT, CDR2 YYREEE (reference sequence). The CDR3 is made up of 19 amino acids. CDR3 DNA: TGTACCAGCAGCTGCGGGCGGATCGGGCCCCTTTATAGCAATCAGCCCCAGCATTTT. It translates to CTSSCGRIGPLYSNQPQHF.

The chain joins TRBV11-3 to TRBJ2-1; the D is unclear. The CDR3 runs 16 residues. The V gene's germline CDR1 is SGHNT and CDR2 YENEEA. Deletions cut 2 bases from V and 2 bases from J, with 13 bases between. In DNA, the CDR3 is TGTGCCAGCAGCTTAAGTAGCTGGGTCCCCTACAATGAGCAGTTCTTC. It yields the protein CASSLSSWVPYNEQFF.